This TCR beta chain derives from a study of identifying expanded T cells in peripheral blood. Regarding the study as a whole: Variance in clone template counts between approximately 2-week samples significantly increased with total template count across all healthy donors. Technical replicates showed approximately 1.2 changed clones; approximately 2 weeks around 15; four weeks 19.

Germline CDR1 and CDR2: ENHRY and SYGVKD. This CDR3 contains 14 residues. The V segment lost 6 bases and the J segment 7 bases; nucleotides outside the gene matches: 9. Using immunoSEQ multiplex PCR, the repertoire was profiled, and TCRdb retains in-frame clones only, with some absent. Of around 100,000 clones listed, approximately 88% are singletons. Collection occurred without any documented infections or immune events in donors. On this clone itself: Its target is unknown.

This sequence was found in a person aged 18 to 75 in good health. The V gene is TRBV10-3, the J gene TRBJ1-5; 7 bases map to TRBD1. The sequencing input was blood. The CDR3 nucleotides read TGTGCCATCAGCGAGGGGGCCCCCAGACAGCCCCAGCATTTT. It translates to CAISEGAPRQPQHF.